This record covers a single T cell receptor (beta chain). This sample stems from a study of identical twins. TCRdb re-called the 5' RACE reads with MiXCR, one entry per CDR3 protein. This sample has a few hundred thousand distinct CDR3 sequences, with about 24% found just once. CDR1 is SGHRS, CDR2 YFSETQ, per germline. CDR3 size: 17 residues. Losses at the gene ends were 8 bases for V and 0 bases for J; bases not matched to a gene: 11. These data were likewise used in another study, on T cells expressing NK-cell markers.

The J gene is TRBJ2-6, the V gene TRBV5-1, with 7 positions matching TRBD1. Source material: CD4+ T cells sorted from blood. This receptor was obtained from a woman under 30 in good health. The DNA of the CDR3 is TGCGCCAGTGGCGCGACAGGGAGAGTCTCTGGGGCCAACGTCCTGACTTTC. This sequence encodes CASGATGRVSGANVLTF.